The 9 T cell receptor beta chains given below trace back to one sample, sequenced in a study of blood T cell repertoires in COVID-19. Profiling relied on immunoSEQ multiplex PCR, and the TCRdb table lists in-frame clones only, not all of them. Here the sample spans about 110,000 clones, nearly 90% being singletons. The sample comprised peripheral blood. Receptors were obtained from a human donor in a cohort sampled during active COVID-19.

The chain links TRBV9 to TRBJ2-7; D may be TRBD2 (6 bases). Per the germline V gene, CDR1 is SGDLS and CDR2 is YYNGEE. The CDR3 covers 15 residues. Deletions cut 4 bases from V and 2 bases from J, with 16 bases between. CDR3 bases: TGTGCCAGCAGCCCGGGGACTCAATACACCTACGAGCAGTACTTC. Its protein product is CASSPGTQYTYEQYF.

V usage is TRBV29-1 and J usage is TRBJ1-1; perhaps TRBD1 as D (6 bases). CDR1 and CDR2 (germline): SQVTM, ANQGSEA. The CDR3 spans 12 residues. V lost 1 base and J lost 10, with 13 bases in between. The CDR3, as DNA: TGCAGCGTTGAAGGAGGGCCCAGGGGAGCTTTCTTT. It codes for CSVEGGPRGAFF.

The V call is TRBV19, the J call TRBJ2-5; TRBD2 might be the D (5 bases). Germline V gene data show CDR1 as LNHDA and CDR2 as SQIVND (reference sequence). Deletions cut 7 bases from V and 4 bases from J, with 13 bases between. This CDR3 has 13 residues. The CDR3 nucleotides read TGTGCCAGTAACAGAAGGGCGGGAGAGACCCAGTACTTC. As protein: CASNRRAGETQYF.

The chain couples TRBV6-4 to TRBJ2-3, with 9 bases matching TRBD2. Germline V gene sequence: CDR1 MRHNA, CDR2 SNTAGT. This CDR3 contains 14 residues. V was clipped by 5 bases and J by 2 bases; unmatched bases: 2. As DNA, the CDR3 is TGTGCCAGCAGTTTAGCGGGGGCCACAGATACGCAGTATTTT. Its protein product is CASSLAGATDTQYF.

The gene calls are TRBV24-1 and TRBJ2-1; possible D gene TRBD2, 6 bases. Trimming shortened V by 3 bases and J by 6 bases, and 14 bases separated the two germline ends. CDR1 KGHDR and CDR2 SFDVKD come from the germline V gene. This CDR3 comprises 15 residues. The CDR3 nucleotides are TGTGCCACCAGTGATGGTCCGGGGGTGAGCAATGAGCAGTTCTTC. Amino acids: CATSDGPGVSNEQFF.

Turning to this clone: At one end, the junction sequence differs from germline, possibly due to a read error. This rearrangement joins TRBV7-2 to TRBJ1-1; no clear D. CDR3 size: 11 residues. Germline V gene data show CDR1 as SGHTA and CDR2 as FQGNSA. CDR3 coding DNA: TGTGCCAGCAGCATAGCCAGTGAAGCTTTCTTT. Amino acid sequence: CASSIASEAFF.

The J gene is TRBJ2-1, the V gene TRBV2; TRBD2 might be the D (5 bases). V was shortened by 2 bases and J by 8 bases, with 16 bases between the two germline ends. Germline V gene sequence: CDR1 SNHLY, CDR2 FYNNEI. There are 15 residues in the CDR3. The CDR3 DNA follows: TGTGCCAGCAGTGAACGGGTCGGGGTCGCGGATGAGCAGTTCTTC. It specifies CASSERVGVADEQFF.

The rearrangement uses TRBV2 and TRBJ1-3; 8 nucleotides match TRBD1. The junction had 4 bases not matched to a gene; V was cut back by 6 bases and J by 0 bases. The V gene's germline CDR1 is SNHLY and CDR2 FYNNEI. The CDR3 contains 15 residues. CDR3 in DNA: TGTGCCAGCAGGGGCGGACAGGGCTCTGGAAACACCATATATTTT. Its translation: CASRGGQGSGNTIYF.

The rearrangement links TRBV5-6 to TRBJ2-2; a weak D match, TRBD1 (5 bases). The CDR3 runs to 14 residues. V was trimmed by 0 bases and J by 9 bases, leaving 12 bases between them. The germline V gene has CDR1 SGHDT and CDR2 YYEEEE. CDR3: CASSLDVGLRELFF. The CDR3 coding sequence is TGTGCCAGCAGCTTGGACGTGGGGCTCCGGGAGCTGTTTTTT.